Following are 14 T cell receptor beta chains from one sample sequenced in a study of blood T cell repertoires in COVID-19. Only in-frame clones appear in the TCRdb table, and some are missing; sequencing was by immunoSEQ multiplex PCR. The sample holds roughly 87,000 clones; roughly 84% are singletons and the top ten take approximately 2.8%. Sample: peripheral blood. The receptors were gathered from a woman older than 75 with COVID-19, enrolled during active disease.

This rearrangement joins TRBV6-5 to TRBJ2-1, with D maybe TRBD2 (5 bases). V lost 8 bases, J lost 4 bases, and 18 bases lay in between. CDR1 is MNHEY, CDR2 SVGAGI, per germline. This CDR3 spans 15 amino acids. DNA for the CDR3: TGTGCCAGCTCGCCGAGGAACAGCGGATACAATGAGCAGTTCTTC. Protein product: CASSPRNSGYNEQFF.

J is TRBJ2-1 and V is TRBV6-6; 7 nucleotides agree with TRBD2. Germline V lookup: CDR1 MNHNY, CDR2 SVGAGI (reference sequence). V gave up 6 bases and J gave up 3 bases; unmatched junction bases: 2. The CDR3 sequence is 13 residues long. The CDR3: CASRPSGYNEQFF. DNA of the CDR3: TGTGCCAGCAGGCCTAGCGGCTACAATGAGCAGTTCTTC.

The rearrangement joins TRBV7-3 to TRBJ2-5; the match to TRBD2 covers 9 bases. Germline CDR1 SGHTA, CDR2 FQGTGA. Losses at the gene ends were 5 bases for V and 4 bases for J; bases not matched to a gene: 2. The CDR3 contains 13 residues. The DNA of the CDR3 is TGTGCCAGCAGCCCAGCGGGGGGAGAGACCCAGTACTTC. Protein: CASSPAGGETQYF. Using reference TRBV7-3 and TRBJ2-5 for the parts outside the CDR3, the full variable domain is GAGVSQTPSNKVTEKGKYVELRCDPISGHTALYWYRQSLGQGPEFLIYFQGTGAADDSGLPNDRFFAVRPEGSVSTLKIQRTERGDSAVYLCASSPAGGETQYFGPGTRLLVL.

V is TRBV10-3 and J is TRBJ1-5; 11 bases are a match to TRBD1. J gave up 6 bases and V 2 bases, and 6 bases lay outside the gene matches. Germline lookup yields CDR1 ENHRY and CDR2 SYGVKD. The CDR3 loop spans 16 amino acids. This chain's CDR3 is CAISETGQGVSQPQHF. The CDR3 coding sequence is TGTGCCATCAGTGAGACGGGACAGGGGGTGAGTCAGCCCCAGCATTTT.

CDR3 DNA sequence: TGCAGCGTTGAAAAAGGAGCAACAGGGGGTGATGAAAAACTGTTTTTT. Amino acids: CSVEKGATGGDEKLFF. V and J are TRBV29-1 and TRBJ1-4; 8 positions match TRBD1. Trimming removed 2 bases from V and 6 bases from J; junction bases left unmatched: 11. CDR3 length: 16 residues. Per the germline V gene, CDR1 is SQVTM and CDR2 is ANQGSEA.

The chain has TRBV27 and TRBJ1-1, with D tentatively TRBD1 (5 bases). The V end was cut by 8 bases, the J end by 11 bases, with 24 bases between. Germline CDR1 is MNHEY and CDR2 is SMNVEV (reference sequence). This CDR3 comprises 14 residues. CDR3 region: CASGHGGTRISAFF. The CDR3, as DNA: TGTGCCAGCGGACACGGAGGGACCCGAATCTCGGCTTTCTTT.

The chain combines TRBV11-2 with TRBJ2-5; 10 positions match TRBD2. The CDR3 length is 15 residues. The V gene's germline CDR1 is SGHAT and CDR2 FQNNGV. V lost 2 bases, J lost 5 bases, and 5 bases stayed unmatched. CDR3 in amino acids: CASSLSSGSVETQYF. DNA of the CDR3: TGTGCCAGCAGCTTATCTAGCGGGAGCGTCGAGACCCAGTACTTC.

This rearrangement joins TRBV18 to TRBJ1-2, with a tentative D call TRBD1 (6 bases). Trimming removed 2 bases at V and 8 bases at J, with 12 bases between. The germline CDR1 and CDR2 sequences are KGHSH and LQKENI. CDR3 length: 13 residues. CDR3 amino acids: CASSPEGVQGYTF. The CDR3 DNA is TGTGCCAGCTCACCAGAGGGGGTGCAGGGCTACACCTTC.

The CDR3 DNA reads TGTGCCAGTAGTATAGTGGGGGCTAGTTCGCATCCCAATGAGCAGTTCTTC. Its translation is CASSIVGASSHPNEQFF. The V call is TRBV19, the J call TRBJ2-1; weak D call: TRBD1 (6 bases). The CDR3 extends over 17 amino acids. Looked up from germline, CDR1 is LNHDA and CDR2 is SQIVND (reference sequence). The V end lost 1 base, the J end lost 6 bases, and 19 bases lay between the germline ends. Drawing the rest from reference TRBV19 and TRBJ2-1, the complete variable domain is DGGITQSPKYLFRKEGQNVTLSCEQNLNHDAMYWYRQDPGQGLRLIYYSQIVNDFQKGDIAEGYSVSREKKESFPLTVTSAQKNPTAFYLCASSIVGASSHPNEQFFGPGTRLTVL.

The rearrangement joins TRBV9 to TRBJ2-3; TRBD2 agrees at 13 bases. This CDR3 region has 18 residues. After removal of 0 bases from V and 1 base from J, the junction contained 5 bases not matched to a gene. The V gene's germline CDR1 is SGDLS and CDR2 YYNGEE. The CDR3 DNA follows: TGTGCCAGCAGCGTAGGGGGTGGACTAGCGGGGGGCACAGATACGCAGTATTTT. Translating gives CASSVGGGLAGGTDTQYF.

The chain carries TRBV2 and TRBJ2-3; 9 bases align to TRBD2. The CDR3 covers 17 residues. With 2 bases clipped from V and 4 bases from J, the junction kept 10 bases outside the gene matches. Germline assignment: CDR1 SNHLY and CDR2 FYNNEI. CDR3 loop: CASSEMDSGSGADTQYF. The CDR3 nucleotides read TGTGCCAGCAGTGAAATGGATAGCGGGAGTGGGGCAGATACGCAGTATTTT.

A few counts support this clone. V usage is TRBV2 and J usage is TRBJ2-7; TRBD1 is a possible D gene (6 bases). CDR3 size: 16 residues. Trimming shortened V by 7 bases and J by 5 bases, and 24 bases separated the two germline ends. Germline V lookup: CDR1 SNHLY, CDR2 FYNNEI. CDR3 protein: CASNITLQGPLDEQYF. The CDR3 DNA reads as TGTGCCAGCAACATTACTCTCCAGGGGCCTCTCGACGAGCAGTACTTC.

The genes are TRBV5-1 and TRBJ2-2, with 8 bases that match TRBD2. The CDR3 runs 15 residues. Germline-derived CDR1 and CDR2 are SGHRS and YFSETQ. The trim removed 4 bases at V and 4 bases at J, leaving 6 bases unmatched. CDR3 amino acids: CASSGGRSGTGELFF. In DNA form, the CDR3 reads TGCGCCAGCAGCGGCGGGAGGTCGGGCACCGGGGAGCTGTTTTTT. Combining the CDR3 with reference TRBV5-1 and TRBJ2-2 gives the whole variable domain KAGVTQTPRYLIKTRGQQVTLSCSPISGHRSVSWYQQTPGQGLQFLFEYFSETQRNKGNFPGRFSGRQFSNSRSEMNVSTLELGDSALYLCASSGGRSGTGELFFGEGSRLTVL.

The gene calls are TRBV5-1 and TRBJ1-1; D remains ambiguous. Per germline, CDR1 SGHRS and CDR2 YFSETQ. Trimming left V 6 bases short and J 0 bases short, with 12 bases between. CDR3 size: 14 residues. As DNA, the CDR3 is TGCGCCAGCATTGGTCTGGGCATGAACACTGAAGCTTTCTTT. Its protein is CASIGLGMNTEAFF.